This T cell receptor (beta chain) originates from a study of T-cell reconstitution after alpha-beta-depleted transplantation in children. Unique molecular identifiers were incorporated into the prepared TCRbeta library. MiXCR, applied by TCRdb to the PCR reads, yields one record per CDR3 protein. Among 600,000 to 700,000 distinct CDR3 sequences, around 17% were seen once, and the ten largest hold approximately 1%. This clonotype was observed at least ten times. The CDR3 covers 14 residues. Germline CDR1 and CDR2: SGHRS and YFSETQ. J gave up 4 bases and V 3 bases, and 4 bases lay outside the gene matches.

The receptor was derived from a human donor who donated a stem cell graft to a child with acute myeloid leukemia. The sample was PBMCs from the stem cell graft donor, taken from the stem cell graft. The chain combines TRBV5-1 with TRBJ1-2; 9 bases match TRBD1. Here the CDR3 DNA reads TGCGCCAGCAGCTCCGGGACAGGGCCCTATGGCTACACCTTC. It yields the protein CASSSGTGPYGYTF.